The clone carrying this T cell receptor (beta chain) was observed a single time. The sample belongs to a study of blood T cell repertoires in COVID-19. The table came from immunoSEQ multiplex PCR; TCRdb's copy has only in-frame clones and leaves some out. The table lists 150,000 to 200,000 clones, about 80% of them singletons, with around a fifth in the top ten. The sequence came from an elderly woman with acute or convalescent COVID-19. Specimen: peripheral blood.

For the CDR3, the DNA is TGCAGTGCTAGTTCAACTAGCAGCTCCTACGAGCAGTACTTC. The encoded protein is CSASSTSSSYEQYF. J is TRBJ2-7 and V is TRBV20-1, with D maybe TRBD2 (6 bases). Germline loops: CDR1 DFQATT, CDR2 SNEGSKA (reference sequence). The CDR3 covers 14 residues. V was trimmed by 3 bases and J by 0 bases, leaving 12 bases between them.